This is a list of T cell receptor beta chains from one sample in a study of T cell changes during pregnancy in multiple sclerosis. Sequenced by immunoSEQ multiplex PCR; TCRdb stores in-frame clones only, minus some. Here the sample spans 35,000 to 40,000 clones, roughly 90% being singletons. The sample consisted of CD8+ T cells from peripheral blood mononuclear cells, taken in the third trimester of pregnancy. These receptors were taken from a female donor with multiple sclerosis, enrolled in a pregnancy study. CDR3s include the opening cysteine and the closing phenylalanine or tryptophan. Fields, in order: CDR3 DNA, CDR3 protein, D gene, clone size, V gene, J gene. The D gene is left open where the match is weak. Clone size is given for some rows only: seen once, a few or many times, or a class if the clone is expanded.

TGTGCCAGCAGCCCATGGGGACAGGGGGAGGAGCAGTACTTC	CASSPWGQGEEQYF	TRBD1	.	TRBV27	TRBJ2-7
TGTGCCAGCAGTTACGGCGGGATTAGCAACGAGCAGTACTTC	CASSYGGISNEQYF	.	.	TRBV27	TRBJ2-7
TGCGCCAGCAGCCCGGACAGGGGGTACTACGAGCAGTACTTC	CASSPDRGYYEQYF	TRBD1	.	TRBV4-3	TRBJ2-7
TGTGCCAGCAGTTACTCGTATCTAGCGGTCTACAATGAGCAGTTCTTC	CASSYSYLAVYNEQFF	TRBD2	.	TRBV6-7	TRBJ2-1
TGCAGCGTTGAAGTAGCGGGAGGGTACAATGAGCAGTTCTTC	CSVEVAGGYNEQFF	TRBD2	.	TRBV29-1	TRBJ2-1
TGTGCCAGCAGCTTACTAGCGGGAGAGCCTTGGGACGAGCAGTACTTC	CASSLLAGEPWDEQYF	TRBD2	.	TRBV7-2	TRBJ2-7
TGTGCCGGATTTCTAGCGGGAGGGCCTACGCCCGATACGCAGTATTTT	CAGFLAGGPTPDTQYF	.	.	TRBV21-1	TRBJ2-3
TGTGCCAGCACCGCCCCAGGGGGTGGAAACACCATATATTTT	CASTAPGGGNTIYF	TRBD1	once	TRBV5-4	TRBJ1-3
TGTGCCAGCAGTCTGGGCCATTATAGCAATCAGCCCCAGCATTTT	CASSLGHYSNQPQHF	.	.	TRBV6-6	TRBJ1-5
TGTGCCAGTAGTATAGCGGTATCCTACGAGCAGTACTTC	CASSIAVSYEQYF	.	.	TRBV19	TRBJ2-7
TGTGCCACCAGCAGGAGCCGCATCGGGGGGCCCGGGAACATTCAGTACTTC	CATSRSRIGGPGNIQYF	.	.	TRBV15	TRBJ2-4
TGTGCCAGCAGCTTGATTGGGACAGGGGATGAAAAACTGTTTTTT	CASSLIGTGDEKLFF	TRBD1	once	TRBV5-4	TRBJ1-4
TGTGCCAGCAGCGATGCGGGGAATCAGCCCCAGCATTTT	CASSDAGNQPQHF	.	.	TRBV7-9	TRBJ1-5
TGTGCCAGCAGACCGGTTTCGGGTACTTCAGCTTTCTTT	CASRPVSGTSAFF	.	.	TRBV27	TRBJ1-1
TGTGCCAGCAGCACGAACAGGGGGCTGGTCGATGAGCAGTTCTTC	CASSTNRGLVDEQFF	TRBD1	.	TRBV7-8	TRBJ2-1
TGTGCCAGCACTAGGGACAATAGCAATCAGCCCCAGCATTTT	CASTRDNSNQPQHF	.	.	TRBV28	TRBJ1-5
TGTGCCAGCAGCCTCGGCTACAATGAGCAGTTCTTC	CASSLGYNEQFF	.	.	TRBV7-9	TRBJ2-1
TGTGCCAGCAGTTACGGGGCTAGCGGCTACAATGAGCAGTTCTTC	CASSYGASGYNEQFF	TRBD2	.	TRBV6-5	TRBJ2-1
TGCGCCAGCAGCTTGGCTGTGGACAGACCGAACACCGGGGAGCTGTTTTTT	CASSLAVDRPNTGELFF	.	.	TRBV5-1	TRBJ2-2
TGTGCCAGCAGTTCGACTAGCGGGAGGGGCGAGCAGTACTTC	CASSSTSGRGEQYF	TRBD2	.	TRBV28	TRBJ2-7
TGTGCCAGCAGCTTGTACAGGGGAAACACTGAAGCTTTCTTT	CASSLYRGNTEAFF	TRBD1	.	TRBV5-5	TRBJ1-1
TGTGCCAGCAGTGAGACTCCCAACGCCCATGAGCAGTTCTTC	CASSETPNAHEQFF	.	.	TRBV6-4	TRBJ2-1
TGTGCCACCAAACCGGGAGTTGAGTACAATGAGCAGTTCTTC	CATKPGVEYNEQFF	.	.	TRBV6-4	TRBJ2-1
TGTGCTAGCAGCCCGGGACTAGAAGGCTACGAGCAGTACTTC	CASSPGLEGYEQYF	TRBD2	.	TRBV7-7	TRBJ2-7
TGTGCCAGCACTATTGCCGGGACTAGCGCAGATACGCAGTATTTT	CASTIAGTSADTQYF	TRBD2	.	TRBV5-6	TRBJ2-3
TGCAGCTCCGGCGGGACAGCTCTCTCCTACAATGAGCAGTTCTTC	CSSGGTALSYNEQFF	.	.	TRBV29-1	TRBJ2-1
TGTGCCAGTAGTATCGGTCTAGACTCCTACAATGAGCAGTTCTTC	CASSIGLDSYNEQFF	.	.	TRBV19	TRBJ2-1
TGTGCCAGCAGCCCTTCCGGGACAGGGGTTCTCGAGCAGTACTTC	CASSPSGTGVLEQYF	TRBD1	.	TRBV14	TRBJ2-7